These T cell receptor beta chains were read from a single sample in a study of PD-1 blockade in classical Hodgkin lymphoma. Produced via immunoSEQ multiplex PCR; TCRdb's table is partial and in-frame only. This sample yields around 100,000 clones, of which roughly nine tenths are seen a single time; approximately 2.9% belongs to the top ten. The input for sequencing was peripheral blood mononuclear cells (PBMCs), taken before the fourth cycle of nivolumab. The source is a human donor with classical Hodgkin lymphoma. CDR3s include the opening cysteine and the closing phenylalanine or tryptophan. A D gene is named only where the DNA matches it firmly. A row's size may be missing; if present it is once, few, many or a size class.

v_gene	j_gene	abundance	d_gene	CDR3aa	CDR3nt
TRBV18	TRBJ2-3	-	TRBD2	CASSPTSGGYLSGTDTQYF	TGTGCCAGCTCGCCGACTAGCGGGGGGTATTTGTCGGGCACAGATACGCAGTATTTT
TRBV11-2	TRBJ1-6	-	-	CASSFRGMDSPLHF	TGTGCCAGCAGCTTTAGAGGGATGGATTCACCCCTCCACTTT
TRBV5-1	TRBJ1-2	-	-	CASSRGTREYANYGYTF	TGCGCCAGCAGCAGGGGGACAAGGGAGTACGCTAACTATGGCTACACCTTC
TRBV7-9	TRBJ2-5	-	TRBD1	CASSSSGGWGTQYF	TGTGCCAGCAGCTCCTCAGGGGGCTGGGGGACCCAGTACTTC
TRBV7-8	TRBJ2-3	-	-	CASSLALGGMRTDTQYF	TGTGCCAGCAGCTTAGCTTTAGGCGGAATGAGGACAGATACGCAGTATTTT
TRBV6-6	TRBJ1-1	-	-	CASSYTTRNTEAFF	TGTGCCAGCAGTTACACCACAAGGAACACTGAAGCTTTCTTT
TRBV4-3	TRBJ1-4	-	-	CASSQIRGADLGGELFF	TGCGCCAGCAGCCAAATCAGGGGAGCCGATTTGGGTGGCGAACTGTTTTTT
TRBV6-5	TRBJ2-7	-	-	CASGMTASSYEQYF	TGTGCCAGCGGTATGACAGCGAGCTCCTACGAGCAGTACTTC
TRBV19	TRBJ2-3	-	TRBD2	CASSIKRGSTDTQYF	TGTGCCAGTAGTATCAAGCGGGGAAGCACAGATACGCAGTATTTT
TRBV29-1	TRBJ1-3	-	TRBD1	CSVNRGAGGNTIYF	TGCAGCGTAAACAGGGGTGCGGGAGGAAACACCATATATTTT
TRBV29-1	TRBJ2-1	-	-	CSVISNSGGEQFF	TGCAGCGTTATTTCCAACTCAGGCGGTGAGCAGTTCTTC
TRBV4-3	TRBJ1-2	-	TRBD1	CASSRGQGAGYGYTF	TGCGCCAGCAGCAGGGGACAGGGGGCGGGGTATGGCTACACCTTC
TRBV30	TRBJ1-1	-	-	CAWRQTENTEAFF	TGTGCCTGGAGGCAGACAGAGAACACTGAAGCTTTCTTT
TRBV5-8	TRBJ1-2	-	-	CASSPGMTDGYTF	TGTGCCAGCAGCCCGGGGATGACGGATGGCTACACCTTC
TRBV7-9	TRBJ2-2	-	-	CASSSTGAGELFF	TGTGCCAGCAGCAGCACCGGGGCCGGGGAGCTGTTTTTT
TRBV4-1	TRBJ2-2	-	TRBD1	CASSPDRGTTKYTGELFF	TGCGCCAGCAGCCCCGACAGGGGCACGACTAAGTACACCGGGGAGCTGTTTTTT
TRBV5-6	TRBJ2-3	-	TRBD2	CASSLVQRGSTDTQYF	TGTGCCAGCAGCTTGGTCCAGCGGGGCAGCACAGATACGCAGTATTTT
TRBV7-6	TRBJ1-1	-	-	CASSSGRRGDLNTEAFF	TGTGCCAGCAGCTCCGGTAGGCGGGGCGACTTGAACACTGAAGCTTTCTTT
TRBV7-2	TRBJ1-3	-	-	CASSFRAGNTIYF	TGTGCCAGCAGCTTTCGTGCAGGAAACACCATATATTTT
TRBV18	TRBJ1-1	-	-	CASSSGADTEAFF	TGTGCCAGCTCCAGCGGGGCGGACACTGAAGCTTTCTTT
TRBV23-1	TRBJ1-5	-	TRBD1	CASSHPTGGNSFSNQPQHF	TGCGCCAGCAGTCATCCGACAGGGGGCAACAGTTTTAGCAATCAGCCCCAGCATTTT
TRBV9	TRBJ2-5	-	TRBD1	CASSARPGQGGLETQYF	TGTGCCAGCAGCGCCAGGCCCGGACAGGGGGGCTTGGAGACCCAGTACTTC
TRBV20-1	TRBJ2-2	-	-	CSARGAGELFF	TGCAGTGCTAGAGGCGCCGGGGAGCTGTTTTTT
TRBV2	TRBJ2-7	-	-	CASSARQAASYEQYF	TGTGCCAGCAGTGCTCGCCAGGCGGCTTCCTACGAGCAGTACTTC
TRBV5-6	TRBJ1-1	-	TRBD1	CASSFSGTENTEAFF	TGTGCCAGCAGCTTTTCCGGGACAGAGAACACTGAAGCTTTCTTT
TRBV28	TRBJ2-7	-	-	CASSLNLDPPIGYEQYF	TGTGCCAGCAGCCTCAACTTAGACCCCCCGATCGGCTACGAGCAGTACTTC
TRBV27	TRBJ2-1	-	-	CASGNNEQFF	TGTGCCAGCGGAAACAATGAGCAGTTCTTC
TRBV6-5	TRBJ2-7	few	TRBD2	CASSSAGGLSYEQYF	TGTGCCAGCAGTTCAGCGGGGGGGTTATCCTACGAGCAGTACTTC
TRBV30	TRBJ1-6	few	-	CAWRVRDSSPLHF	TGTGCCTGGAGGGTCAGGGATTCTTCACCCCTCCACTTT
TRBV4-1	TRBJ1-2	-	-	CASSPGLTPTDYGYTF	TGCGCCAGCAGCCCGGGACTTACCCCCACGGACTATGGCTACACCTTC
TRBV4-1	TRBJ2-3	-	-	CASSQGSLQDTGNTQYF	TGCGCCAGCAGCCAGGGATCGCTGCAAGATACAGGGAATACGCAGTATTTT
TRBV4-3	TRBJ2-7	-	TRBD2	CASSRGLAGTYEQYF	TGCGCCAGCAGCCGGGGACTAGCGGGGACCTACGAGCAGTACTTC
TRBV11-2	TRBJ2-1	-	-	CASSLVLGGVGNEQFF	TGTGCCAGCAGCTTAGTACTTGGTGGGGTTGGAAATGAGCAGTTCTTC
TRBV6-5	TRBJ1-1	-	TRBD1	CASSYSNRGTEAFF	TGTGCCAGCAGTTACTCGAACAGGGGCACTGAAGCTTTCTTT
TRBV5-1	TRBJ1-1	-	-	CASSFAGAETEAFF	TGCGCCAGCAGCTTCGCTGGGGCAGAGACTGAAGCTTTCTTT
TRBV19	TRBJ1-2	-	TRBD1	CASSSGTGGHYGYTF	TGTGCCAGTAGTTCCGGGACAGGGGGCCACTATGGCTACACCTTC
TRBV9	TRBJ2-6	-	-	CASSSHLVSGANVLTF	TGTGCCAGCAGCTCGCACCTTGTCTCTGGGGCCAACGTCCTGACTTTC
TRBV9	TRBJ1-1	-	-	CASSSLGSDTEAFF	TGTGCCAGCAGCTCCTTAGGTTCGGACACTGAAGCTTTCTTT
TRBV7-2	TRBJ2-7	few	TRBD2	CASSLVASGGDYEQYF	TGTGCCAGCAGCTTAGTTGCGAGCGGGGGGGACTACGAGCAGTACTTC
TRBV7-2	TRBJ1-2	-	-	CASSTPRGPYGYTF	TGTGCCAGCAGCACTCCCAGGGGCCCCTATGGCTACACCTTC
TRBV6-5	TRBJ2-7	-	-	CASSYGVGYEQYF	TGTGCCAGCAGTTACGGAGTGGGCTACGAGCAGTACTTC
TRBV7-2	TRBJ1-1	-	-	CASSPWSGTEAFF	TGTGCCAGCAGCCCTTGGTCGGGCACTGAAGCTTTCTTT
TRBV18	TRBJ1-6	-	-	CASSPVYNSPLHF	TGTGCCAGCTCACCAGTCTATAATTCACCCCTCCACTTT
TRBV15	TRBJ2-7	-	-	CATSRDPRLEQYF	TGTGCCACCAGCAGAGATCCCCGCCTGGAGCAGTACTTC
TRBV11-2	TRBJ1-6	medium-sized	TRBD1	CASSFTGGNSPLHF	TGTGCCAGCAGCTTTACAGGGGGGAATTCACCCCTCCACTTT
TRBV27	TRBJ2-1	few	TRBD2	CASSVSGGAHNEQFF	TGTGCCAGCAGTGTGAGCGGGGGGGCCCACAATGAGCAGTTCTTC
TRBV2	TRBJ2-3	-	-	CASSELRRGADTQYF	TGTGCCAGCAGTGAACTGAGGAGGGGCGCAGATACGCAGTATTTT
TRBV10-3	TRBJ1-2	-	TRBD1	CAISTDYLTGRDGYTF	TGTGCCATCAGTACCGATTACCTGACAGGGAGGGATGGCTACACCTTC
TRBV30	TRBJ1-1	few	-	CAWRLPLDGGTEAFF	TGTGCCTGGAGGCTCCCCTTGGATGGGGGCACTGAAGCTTTCTTT
TRBV5-1	TRBJ2-1	once	TRBD1	CASSLEGAVGLEQFF	TGCGCCAGCAGCTTGGAGGGGGCGGTAGGGTTAGAGCAGTTCTTC
TRBV7-9	TRBJ2-3	-	-	CASSLGGAPTDTQYF	TGTGCCAGCAGCTTAGGGGGGGCCCCCACAGATACGCAGTATTTT